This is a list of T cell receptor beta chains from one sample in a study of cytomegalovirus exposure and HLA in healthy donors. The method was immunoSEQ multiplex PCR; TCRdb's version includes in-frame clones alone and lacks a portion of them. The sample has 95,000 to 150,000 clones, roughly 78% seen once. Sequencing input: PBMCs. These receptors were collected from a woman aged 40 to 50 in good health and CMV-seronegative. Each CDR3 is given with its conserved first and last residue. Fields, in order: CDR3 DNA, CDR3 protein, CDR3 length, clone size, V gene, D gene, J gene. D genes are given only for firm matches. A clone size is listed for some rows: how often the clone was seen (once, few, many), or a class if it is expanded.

cdr3_nt: TGTGCCACACCCTCTACAACAGGGTTGGACGGCTACACCTTC
cdr3_aa: CATPSTTGLDGYTF
cdr3_length: 14
clone_size: .
v_call: TRBV28
d_call: .
j_call: TRBJ1-2

cdr3_nt: TGTGCCAGCAGGCGGACAGGGTTTGGCTATGGCTACACCTTC
cdr3_aa: CASRRTGFGYGYTF
cdr3_length: 14
clone_size: once
v_call: TRBV28
d_call: TRBD1
j_call: TRBJ1-2

cdr3_nt: TGTGCCAGTAGTCAGAGGACTAGCGGGAGGTATCAAGAGACCCAGTACTTC
cdr3_aa: CASSQRTSGRYQETQYF
cdr3_length: 17
clone_size: .
v_call: TRBV19
d_call: TRBD2
j_call: TRBJ2-5

cdr3_nt: TGTGCCAGCAGCTTCCTAGGAGGAGAGACCCAGTACTTC
cdr3_aa: CASSFLGGETQYF
cdr3_length: 13
clone_size: .
v_call: TRBV5-6
d_call: .
j_call: TRBJ2-5

cdr3_nt: TGTGCCAGCAGCTTAACAGAGACTAGCGGGAATGAGCAGTTCTTC
cdr3_aa: CASSLTETSGNEQFF
cdr3_length: 15
clone_size: .
v_call: TRBV7-9
d_call: TRBD2
j_call: TRBJ2-1

cdr3_nt: TGTGCCAGCAGCGACCCCGGGACAGGGTTTCCCCCTCAGCCCCAGCATTTT
cdr3_aa: CASSDPGTGFPPQPQHF
cdr3_length: 17
clone_size: once
v_call: TRBV21-1
d_call: .
j_call: TRBJ1-5

cdr3_nt: TGTGCCAGTAGTATAGATCGGCGACAGGGGGGAACCCAGTACTTC
cdr3_aa: CASSIDRRQGGTQYF
cdr3_length: 15
clone_size: .
v_call: TRBV19
d_call: TRBD1
j_call: TRBJ2-5

cdr3_nt: TGTGCCAGCAGGTCTTACGGGACTAGCGAGTACAATGAGCAGTTCTTC
cdr3_aa: CASRSYGTSEYNEQFF
cdr3_length: 16
clone_size: few
v_call: TRBV28
d_call: TRBD2
j_call: TRBJ2-1

cdr3_nt: TGTGCCAGCAGCTTACAGGGGGACTGGTCCTACGAGCAGTACTTC
cdr3_aa: CASSLQGDWSYEQYF
cdr3_length: 15
clone_size: .
v_call: TRBV11-2
d_call: .
j_call: TRBJ2-7

cdr3_nt: TGTGCCAGCAGTTTCGTGGCGGGAGGCCACGAGCAGTACTTC
cdr3_aa: CASSFVAGGHEQYF
cdr3_length: 14
clone_size: few
v_call: TRBV28
d_call: TRBD2
j_call: TRBJ2-7

cdr3_nt: TGTGCCAGCAGCCAAACCCCAACTAGTCCCAGAGACAATGAGCAGTTCTTC
cdr3_aa: CASSQTPTSPRDNEQFF
cdr3_length: 17
clone_size: .
v_call: TRBV14
d_call: .
j_call: TRBJ2-1

cdr3_nt: TGTGCCAGCAGCCCTCGGGGGGGGACTCACTACGAGCAGTACTTC
cdr3_aa: CASSPRGGTHYEQYF
cdr3_length: 15
clone_size: .
v_call: TRBV7-2
d_call: TRBD2
j_call: TRBJ2-7

cdr3_nt: TGTGCCAGCAGCTTGGGACTAGCGGGAGGAAGGCCGGGCGAGCAGTACTTC
cdr3_aa: CASSLGLAGGRPGEQYF
cdr3_length: 17
clone_size: .
v_call: TRBV5-4
d_call: TRBD2
j_call: TRBJ2-7

cdr3_nt: TGTGCCAGCAGTTGGCCCTCTCAGGGGGCTGGCTACACCTTC
cdr3_aa: CASSWPSQGAGYTF
cdr3_length: 14
clone_size: few
v_call: TRBV28
d_call: TRBD1
j_call: TRBJ1-2

cdr3_nt: TGTGCCGGGGGGGGCGAGGCGGAGACCCAGTACTTC
cdr3_aa: CAGGGEAETQYF
cdr3_length: 12
clone_size: .
v_call: TRBV6-6
d_call: .
j_call: TRBJ2-5

cdr3_nt: TGTGCCAGCAGTTACCAGGGATTGGGCTACACCTTC
cdr3_aa: CASSYQGLGYTF
cdr3_length: 12
clone_size: .
v_call: TRBV28
d_call: .
j_call: TRBJ1-2

cdr3_nt: TGTGCCACCTCACCCCGGGACACCGCATACGAGCAGTACTTC
cdr3_aa: CATSPRDTAYEQYF
cdr3_length: 14
clone_size: .
v_call: TRBV6-5
d_call: .
j_call: TRBJ2-7

cdr3_nt: TGTGCCAGCAGCTTGGGACTAGCGTATGACACCGGGGAGCTGTTTTTT
cdr3_aa: CASSLGLAYDTGELFF
cdr3_length: 16
clone_size: .
v_call: TRBV9
d_call: TRBD2
j_call: TRBJ2-2

cdr3_nt: TGTGCCAGCAGCTCTCAACAGATAATGAACACTGAAGCTTTCTTT
cdr3_aa: CASSSQQIMNTEAFF
cdr3_length: 15
clone_size: few
v_call: TRBV11-2
d_call: .
j_call: TRBJ1-1

cdr3_nt: TGTGCCAGCAGTTTATCGGTTGGAGGGTACCAAGAGACCCAGTACTTC
cdr3_aa: CASSLSVGGYQETQYF
cdr3_length: 16
clone_size: .
v_call: TRBV27
d_call: .
j_call: TRBJ2-5

cdr3_nt: TGTGCCACCAGCAGAGATAAGGGCCGAGGGCTCTATGGCTACACCTTC
cdr3_aa: CATSRDKGRGLYGYTF
cdr3_length: 16
clone_size: .
v_call: TRBV15
d_call: .
j_call: TRBJ1-2

cdr3_nt: TGTGCCAGCAGCTTGGCCGGGACAGGGAATCGCCACTTGCGAGCTTTCTTT
cdr3_aa: CASSLAGTGNRHLRAFF
cdr3_length: 17
clone_size: .
v_call: TRBV5-6
d_call: TRBD1
j_call: TRBJ1-1

cdr3_nt: TGTGCCAGCGCCAGGGGGACCAACTATGGCTACACCTTC
cdr3_aa: CASARGTNYGYTF
cdr3_length: 13
clone_size: .
v_call: TRBV6-5
d_call: TRBD1
j_call: TRBJ1-2

cdr3_nt: TGTGCCAGCAGCATTAGGGGGGTACTAGCGCAGCAGTTCTTC
cdr3_aa: CASSIRGVLAQQFF
cdr3_length: 14
clone_size: .
v_call: TRBV7-2
d_call: .
j_call: TRBJ2-1

cdr3_nt: TGCGCCAGCAGCTCCCAGGGGGAGCATGGCTACACCTTC
cdr3_aa: CASSSQGEHGYTF
cdr3_length: 13
clone_size: .
v_call: TRBV5-1
d_call: TRBD1
j_call: TRBJ1-2

cdr3_nt: TGTGCCAGCAGCTTAGGACAGCCTTCCTACGAGCAGTACTTC
cdr3_aa: CASSLGQPSYEQYF
cdr3_length: 14
clone_size: .
v_call: TRBV7-2
d_call: .
j_call: TRBJ2-7

cdr3_nt: TGTGCCAGCAGCTTAGATTGGGGGGACACTGAAGCTTTCTTT
cdr3_aa: CASSLDWGDTEAFF
cdr3_length: 14
clone_size: .
v_call: TRBV7-2
d_call: .
j_call: TRBJ1-1

cdr3_nt: TGTGCCACCAGCAAGGGACTAGCGCAATCCTACGAGCAGTACTTC
cdr3_aa: CATSKGLAQSYEQYF
cdr3_length: 15
clone_size: .
v_call: TRBV15
d_call: TRBD2
j_call: TRBJ2-7

cdr3_nt: TGTGCCATCAGTGAGTTTGCCTACCTTAGCGGGACGAACACCGGGGAGCTGTTTTTT
cdr3_aa: CAISEFAYLSGTNTGELFF
cdr3_length: 19
clone_size: .
v_call: TRBV10-3
d_call: TRBD2
j_call: TRBJ2-2

cdr3_nt: TGTGCCACCAGCAGAGATCGGGACAGCTCCTACAATGAGCAGTTCTTC
cdr3_aa: CATSRDRDSSYNEQFF
cdr3_length: 16
clone_size: .
v_call: TRBV15
d_call: TRBD1
j_call: TRBJ2-1

cdr3_nt: TGTGCCATCAGCCTCGGGACAGGGGCTTACGAGCAGTACTTC
cdr3_aa: CAISLGTGAYEQYF
cdr3_length: 14
clone_size: .
v_call: TRBV10-3
d_call: TRBD1
j_call: TRBJ2-7

cdr3_nt: TGTGCCAGCAGTGTAGCGGGAGGACTCACCGGGGAGCTGTTTTTT
cdr3_aa: CASSVAGGLTGELFF
cdr3_length: 15
clone_size: once
v_call: TRBV25-1
d_call: TRBD2
j_call: TRBJ2-2

cdr3_nt: TGTGCCAGCAGCTCCAACGGGTTTTTAAGACAGAGGAACACCATATATTTT
cdr3_aa: CASSSNGFLRQRNTIYF
cdr3_length: 17
clone_size: .
v_call: TRBV28
d_call: .
j_call: TRBJ1-3